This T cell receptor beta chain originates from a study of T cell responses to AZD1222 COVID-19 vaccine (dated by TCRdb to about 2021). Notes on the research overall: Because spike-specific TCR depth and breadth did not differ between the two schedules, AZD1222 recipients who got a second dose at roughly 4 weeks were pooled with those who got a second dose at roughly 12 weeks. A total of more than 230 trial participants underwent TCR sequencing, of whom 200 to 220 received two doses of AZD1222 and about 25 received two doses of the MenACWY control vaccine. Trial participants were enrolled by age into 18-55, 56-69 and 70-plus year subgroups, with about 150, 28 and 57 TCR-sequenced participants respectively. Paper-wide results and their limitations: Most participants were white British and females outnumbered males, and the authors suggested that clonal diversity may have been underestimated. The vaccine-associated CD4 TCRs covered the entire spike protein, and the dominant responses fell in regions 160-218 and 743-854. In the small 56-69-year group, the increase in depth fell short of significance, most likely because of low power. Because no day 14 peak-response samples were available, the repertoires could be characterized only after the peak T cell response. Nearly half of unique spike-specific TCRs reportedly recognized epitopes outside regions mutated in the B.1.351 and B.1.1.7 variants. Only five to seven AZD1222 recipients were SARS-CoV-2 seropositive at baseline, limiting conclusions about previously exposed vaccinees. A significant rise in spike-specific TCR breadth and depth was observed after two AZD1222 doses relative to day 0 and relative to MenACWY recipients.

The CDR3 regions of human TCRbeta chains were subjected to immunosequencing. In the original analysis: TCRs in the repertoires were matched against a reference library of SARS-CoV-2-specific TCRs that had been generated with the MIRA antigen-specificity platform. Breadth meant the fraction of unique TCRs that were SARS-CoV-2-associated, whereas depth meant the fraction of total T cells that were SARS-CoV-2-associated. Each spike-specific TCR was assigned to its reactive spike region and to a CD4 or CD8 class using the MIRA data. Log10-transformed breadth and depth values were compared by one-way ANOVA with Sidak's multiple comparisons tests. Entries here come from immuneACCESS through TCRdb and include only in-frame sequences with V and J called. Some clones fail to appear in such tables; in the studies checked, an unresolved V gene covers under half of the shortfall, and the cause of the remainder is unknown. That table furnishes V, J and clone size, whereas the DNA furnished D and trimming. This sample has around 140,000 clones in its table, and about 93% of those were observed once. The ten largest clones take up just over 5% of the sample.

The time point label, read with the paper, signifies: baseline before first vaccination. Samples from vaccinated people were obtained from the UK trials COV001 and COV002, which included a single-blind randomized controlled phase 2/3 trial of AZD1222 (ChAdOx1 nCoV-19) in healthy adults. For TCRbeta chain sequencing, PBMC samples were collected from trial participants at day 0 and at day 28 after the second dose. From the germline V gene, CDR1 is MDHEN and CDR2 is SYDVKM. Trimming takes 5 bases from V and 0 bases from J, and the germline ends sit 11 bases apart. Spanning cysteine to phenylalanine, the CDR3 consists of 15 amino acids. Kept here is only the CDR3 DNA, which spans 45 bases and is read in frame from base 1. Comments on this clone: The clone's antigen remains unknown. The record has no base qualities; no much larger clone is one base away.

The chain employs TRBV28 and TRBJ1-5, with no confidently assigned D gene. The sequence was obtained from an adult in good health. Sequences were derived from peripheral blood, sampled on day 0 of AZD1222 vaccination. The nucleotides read TGTGCCAGCAGTGGACGGAGCTATAGCAATCAGCCCCAGCATTTT. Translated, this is CASSGRSYSNQPQHF.